This entry features one T cell receptor (beta chain) sequence. No antigen is known for it. No per-base quality is available; no much larger clone lies one base away. Trimmed from V: 4 bases; trimmed from J: 6 bases; junction bases lacking a gene match: 5. CDR1 and CDR2 are read off the germline V gene as SNHLY and FYNNEI. From the cysteine up to the phenylalanine, the CDR3 has a length of 15 residues. The entry retains the CDR3 DNA only, 45 bases that are in frame from base 1. Genomic DNA was extracted with the QIAamp DNA kit from frozen aliquots of unsorted single-cell suspensions. Tumour samples were surgically resected non-small cell lung cancer tissue. Tissues arrived within 2 hours after resection and were immediately processed into single-cell suspensions. Tissue was mechanically dissociated and enzymatically digested with DNase I, collagenase I and hyaluronidase for approximately 31 minutes at 37 °C, then filtered and RBC-lysed.

This record belongs to a study of immune cell composition in non-small cell lung cancer (dated by TCRdb to the late 2010s). Notes on the research overall: Histologic subtype, mostly lung adenocarcinoma or squamous cell carcinoma, was determined with H&E together with p63, CK5, Napsin A and TTF-1 immunohistochemistry. Supplementary cohort #1 consisted of around 9 lung adenocarcinoma cases with paired tumour/lung TCR-beta sequencing and with TIL populations generated to assess tumour reactivity. TCR-beta sequencing from Adaptive Biotechnologies was done on around 32 paired sets of NSCLC tumour and non-adjacent lung specimens and on 20 to 30 tumour-only specimens. The subtype comparisons left out a few tumour specimens with TCR-beta data because those specimens were rare histological subtypes. Results the study describes overall, beyond this receptor: Nearly half of NSCLC cases had tumour-associated clones >0.5%, found in 25% to 35% of adenocarcinomas compared with around 75% of squamous carcinomas. No significant correlation was found between smoking pack-years and tumour TCR-beta clonality. Compared with lung adenocarcinoma tumours, lung squamous cell carcinoma showed significantly higher Top 10 clone scores and productive clonality. Across around 10 adenocarcinoma cases, the maximal tumour-associated clone frequency showed a strong correlation with TIL tumour reactivity, but overall clonality showed no such correlation. The reactivity cohort contained only 10 to 11 cases, and the tumour-reactive clones were not shown to have sequences in common with the dominant in vivo tumour-associated clones.

A two-step multiplex PCR was used to amplify TCR-beta CDR3 regions from genomic DNA, and Illumina-compatible adaptors were added in the second step. As a commercial immunoSEQ service, TCR-beta immunosequencing was carried out on an Illumina platform. On the authors' methods: Repertoires were summarised as Top 10 Clones, the percentage of T-cell templates from the ten most frequent sequences, and productive clonality. Values for productive clonality spanned 0 to 1, where a value of 1 indicated a monoclonal population. Sequences comprising at least 0.1% of tumour T-cell templates but absent from matched non-adjacent lung were defined as tumour-associated clones and were identified via log10 scatter plots. Student's t-tests were used for two-group comparisons, ANOVA was used for stages, and linear regression was used for relationships, with analyses conducted in GraphPad Prism7 and R. This immuneACCESS table, as held by TCRdb, lists in-frame sequences with V and J called but not all clones. Of the missing ones, under half trace to an unresolved V gene in checked studies; the others have no known cause. V and J calls and clone size come straight from that table; D and trimming were deduced from the DNA. The sample includes about 7,800 clones, with roughly three quarters observed a single time. 10% to 15% of the sample is taken by the ten largest.

The clonotype was recovered from a human donor with non-small cell lung cancer. The sequenced material came from lung tumor tissue. The chain employs TRBV2 and TRBJ1-5, with 11 bases matching TRBD1. This receptor carries the CDR3 CASSGDRGFVQPQHF. The DNA is as follows: TGTGCCAGCAGTGGGGACAGGGGGTTCGTTCAGCCCCAGCATTTT.